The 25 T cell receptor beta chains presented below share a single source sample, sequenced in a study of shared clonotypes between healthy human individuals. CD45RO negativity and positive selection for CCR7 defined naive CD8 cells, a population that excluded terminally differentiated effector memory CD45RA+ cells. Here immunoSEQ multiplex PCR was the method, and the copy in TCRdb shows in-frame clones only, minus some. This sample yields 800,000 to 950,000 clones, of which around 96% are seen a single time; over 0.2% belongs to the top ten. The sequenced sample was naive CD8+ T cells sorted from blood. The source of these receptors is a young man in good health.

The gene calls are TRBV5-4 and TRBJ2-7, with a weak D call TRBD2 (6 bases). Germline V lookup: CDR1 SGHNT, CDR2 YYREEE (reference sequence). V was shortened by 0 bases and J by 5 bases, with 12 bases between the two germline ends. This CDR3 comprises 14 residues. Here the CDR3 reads CASSLGFGGNEQYF. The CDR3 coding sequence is TGTGCCAGCAGCTTGGGTTTCGGAGGGAACGAGCAGTACTTC.

The CDR3 is CASSVEIVNEQFF. The CDR3 nucleotides are TGTGCCAGCAGCGTAGAGATAGTAAATGAGCAGTTCTTC. The chain combines TRBV9 with TRBJ2-1, with D unresolved. Germline assignment: CDR1 SGDLS and CDR2 YYNGEE. This CDR3 is 13 amino acids long. Trimming took 0 bases from V and 7 from J, leaving 8 bases between them.

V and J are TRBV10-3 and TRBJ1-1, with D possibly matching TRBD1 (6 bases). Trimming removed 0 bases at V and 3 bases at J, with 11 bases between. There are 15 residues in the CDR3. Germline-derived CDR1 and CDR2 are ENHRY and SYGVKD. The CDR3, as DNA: TGTGCCATCAGTGAGTCGACGACAGGCGACACTGAAGCTTTCTTT. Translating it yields CAISESTTGDTEAFF.

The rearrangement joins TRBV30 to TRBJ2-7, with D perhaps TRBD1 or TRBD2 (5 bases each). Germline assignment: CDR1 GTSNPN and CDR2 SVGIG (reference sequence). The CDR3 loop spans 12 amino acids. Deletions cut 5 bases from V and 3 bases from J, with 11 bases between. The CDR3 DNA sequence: TGTGCCTGGCGGGACCCGGACTACGAGCAGTACTTC. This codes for CAWRDPDYEQYF.

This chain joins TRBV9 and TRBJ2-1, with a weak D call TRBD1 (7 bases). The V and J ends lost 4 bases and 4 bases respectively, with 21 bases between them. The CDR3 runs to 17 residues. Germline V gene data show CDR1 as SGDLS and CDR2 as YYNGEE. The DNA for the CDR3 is TGTGCCAGCAGCCCCCGATCGGAGGGGGCCAAGTACAATGAGCAGTTCTTC. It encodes CASSPRSEGAKYNEQFF.

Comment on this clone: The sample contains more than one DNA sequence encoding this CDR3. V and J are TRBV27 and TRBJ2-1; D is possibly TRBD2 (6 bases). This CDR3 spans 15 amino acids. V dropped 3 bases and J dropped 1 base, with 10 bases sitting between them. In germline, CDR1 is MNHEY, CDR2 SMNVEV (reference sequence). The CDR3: CASSFGGSSYNEQFF. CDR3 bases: TGTGCCAGCAGTTTTGGGGGGAGTTCCTACAATGAGCAGTTCTTC.

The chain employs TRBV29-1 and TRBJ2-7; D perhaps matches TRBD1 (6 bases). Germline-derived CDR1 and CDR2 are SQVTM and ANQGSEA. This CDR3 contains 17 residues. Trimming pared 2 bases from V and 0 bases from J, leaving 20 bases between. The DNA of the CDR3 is TGCAGCGTTGAATCTCTTTCACAGGGACGGGGCTCCTACGAGCAGTACTTC. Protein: CSVESLSQGRGSYEQYF.

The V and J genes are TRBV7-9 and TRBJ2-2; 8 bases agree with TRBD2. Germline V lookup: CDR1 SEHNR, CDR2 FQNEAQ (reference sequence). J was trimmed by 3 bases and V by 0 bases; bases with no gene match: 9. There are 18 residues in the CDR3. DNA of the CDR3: TGTGCCAGCAGCTTAGCTATGGGACTAGGAGGCGACACCGGGGAGCTGTTTTTT. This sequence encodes CASSLAMGLGGDTGELFF. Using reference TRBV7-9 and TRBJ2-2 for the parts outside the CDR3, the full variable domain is DTGVSQNPRHKITKRGQNVTFRCDPISEHNRLYWYRQTLGQGPEFLTYFQNEAQLEKSRLLSDRFSAERPKGSFSTLEIQRTEQGDSAMYLCASSLAMGLGGDTGELFFGEGSRLTVL.

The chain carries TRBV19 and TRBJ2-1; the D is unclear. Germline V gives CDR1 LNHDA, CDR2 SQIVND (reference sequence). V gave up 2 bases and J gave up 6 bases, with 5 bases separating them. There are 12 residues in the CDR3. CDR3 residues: CASSIHSNEQFF. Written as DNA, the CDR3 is TGTGCCAGTAGTATACATAGCAATGAGCAGTTCTTC.

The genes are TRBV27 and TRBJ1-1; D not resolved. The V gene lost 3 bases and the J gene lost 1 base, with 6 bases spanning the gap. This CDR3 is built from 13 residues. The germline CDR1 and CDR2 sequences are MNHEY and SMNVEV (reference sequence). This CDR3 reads CASSFSSNTEAFF. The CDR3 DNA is TGTGCCAGCAGTTTTTCTTCGAACACTGAAGCTTTCTTT.

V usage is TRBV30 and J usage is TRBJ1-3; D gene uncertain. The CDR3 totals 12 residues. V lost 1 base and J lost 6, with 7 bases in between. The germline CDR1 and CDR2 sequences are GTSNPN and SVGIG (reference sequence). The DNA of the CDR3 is TGTGCCTGGAGTGGTGGGGAAAACACCATATATTTT. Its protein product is CAWSGGENTIYF.

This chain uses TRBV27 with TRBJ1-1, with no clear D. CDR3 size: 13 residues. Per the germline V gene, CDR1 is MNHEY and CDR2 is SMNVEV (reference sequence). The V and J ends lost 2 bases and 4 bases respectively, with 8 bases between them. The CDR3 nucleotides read TGTGCCAGCAGTTTAGGCGTTTCCACTGAAGCTTTCTTT. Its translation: CASSLGVSTEAFF.

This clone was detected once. Written as DNA, the CDR3 is TGTGCCAGCAGCCCCCTTGGCGCGATCGGAAACACCATATATTTT. As protein: CASSPLGAIGNTIYF. The chain recombines TRBV7-6 with TRBJ1-3; D is uncertain. Germline V gene lookup returns CDR1 SGHVS and CDR2 FNYEAQ. V lost 5 bases to trimming and J lost 4 bases, with 15 bases between them. The CDR3 totals 15 residues.

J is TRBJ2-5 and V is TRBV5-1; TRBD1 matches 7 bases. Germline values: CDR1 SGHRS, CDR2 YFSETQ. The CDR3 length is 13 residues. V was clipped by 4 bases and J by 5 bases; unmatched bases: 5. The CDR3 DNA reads TGCGCCAGCAGCGACGGACAGGAGGAGACCCAGTACTTC. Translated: CASSDGQEETQYF.

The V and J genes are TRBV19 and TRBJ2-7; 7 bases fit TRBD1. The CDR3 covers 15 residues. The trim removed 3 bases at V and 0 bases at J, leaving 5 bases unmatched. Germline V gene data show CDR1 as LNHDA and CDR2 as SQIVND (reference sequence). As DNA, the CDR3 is TGTGCCAGTAGTATCGCGACAGGGTACTCCTACGAGCAGTACTTC. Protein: CASSIATGYSYEQYF.

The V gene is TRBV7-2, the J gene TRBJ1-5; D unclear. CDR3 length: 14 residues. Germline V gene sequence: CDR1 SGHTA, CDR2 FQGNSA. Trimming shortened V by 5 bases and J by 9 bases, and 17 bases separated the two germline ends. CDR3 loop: CASSLSRREWPQHF. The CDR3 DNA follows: TGTGCCAGCAGCCTTAGTCGGCGGGAATGGCCCCAGCATTTT.

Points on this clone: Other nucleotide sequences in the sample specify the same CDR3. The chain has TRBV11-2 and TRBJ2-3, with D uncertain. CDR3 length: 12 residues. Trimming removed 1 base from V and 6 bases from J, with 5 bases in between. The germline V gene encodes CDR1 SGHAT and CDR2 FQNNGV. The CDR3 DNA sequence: TGTGCCAGCAGCTTAGTCGGGGATACGCAGTATTTT. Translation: CASSLVGDTQYF.

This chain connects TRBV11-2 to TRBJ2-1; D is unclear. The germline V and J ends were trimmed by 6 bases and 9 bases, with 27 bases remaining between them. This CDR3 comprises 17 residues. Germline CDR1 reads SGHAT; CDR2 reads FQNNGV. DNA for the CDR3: TGTGCCAGCAGATATACGCGGCGGCTACCCGAGGAAATTGAGCAGTTCTTC. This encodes CASRYTRRLPEEIEQFF.

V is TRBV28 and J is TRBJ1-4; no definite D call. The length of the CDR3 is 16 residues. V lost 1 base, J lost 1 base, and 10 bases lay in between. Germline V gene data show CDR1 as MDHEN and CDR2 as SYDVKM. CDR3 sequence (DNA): TGTGCCAGCAGTTTATTCTTTGCAGAAACTAATGAAAAACTGTTTTTT. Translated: CASSLFFAETNEKLFF.

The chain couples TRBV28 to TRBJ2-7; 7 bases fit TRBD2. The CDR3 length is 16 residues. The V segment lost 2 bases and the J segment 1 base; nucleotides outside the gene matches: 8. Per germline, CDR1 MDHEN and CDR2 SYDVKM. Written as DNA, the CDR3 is TGTGCCAGCAGTTTAGAAGGCGGGAGAAGGTCCTACGAGCAGTACTTC. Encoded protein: CASSLEGGRRSYEQYF.

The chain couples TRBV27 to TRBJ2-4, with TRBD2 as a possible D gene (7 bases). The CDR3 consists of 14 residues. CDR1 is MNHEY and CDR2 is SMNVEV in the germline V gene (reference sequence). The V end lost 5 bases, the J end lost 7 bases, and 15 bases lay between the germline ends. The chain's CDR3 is CASSGGGPENIQYF. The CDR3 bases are TGTGCCAGCAGTGGGGGGGGCCCGGAGAACATTCAGTACTTC.

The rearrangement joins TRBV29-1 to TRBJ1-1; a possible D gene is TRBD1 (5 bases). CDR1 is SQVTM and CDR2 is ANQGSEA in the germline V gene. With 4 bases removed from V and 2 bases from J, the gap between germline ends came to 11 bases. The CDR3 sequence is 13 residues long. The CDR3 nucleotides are TGCAGCGTTGTAACGGGGCTTAACACTGAAGCTTTCTTT. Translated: CSVVTGLNTEAFF.

The CDR3 DNA sequence: TGTGCCAGCACCCCCGGACTAGCGAACACCTACGAGCAGTACTTC. It translates to CASTPGLANTYEQYF. J is TRBJ2-7 and V is TRBV9; the match to TRBD2 covers 9 bases. This CDR3 has 15 amino acids. V shed 6 bases, J shed 2 bases, and the junction held 9 bases outside the gene matches. Germline assignment: CDR1 SGDLS and CDR2 YYNGEE.

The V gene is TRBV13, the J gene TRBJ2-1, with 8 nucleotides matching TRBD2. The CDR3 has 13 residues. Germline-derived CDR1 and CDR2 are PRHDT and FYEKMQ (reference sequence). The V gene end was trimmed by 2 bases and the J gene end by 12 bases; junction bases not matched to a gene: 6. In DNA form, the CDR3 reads TGTGCCAGCAGCTTACGCGGGGGGCAAGGGCAGTTCTTC. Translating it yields CASSLRGGQGQFF. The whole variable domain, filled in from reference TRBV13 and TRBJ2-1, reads AAGVIQSPRHLIKEKRETATLKCYPIPRHDTVYWYQQGPGQDPQFLISFYEKMQSDKGSIPDRFSAQQFSDYHSELNMSSLELGDSALYFCASSLRGGQGQFFGPGTRLTVL.

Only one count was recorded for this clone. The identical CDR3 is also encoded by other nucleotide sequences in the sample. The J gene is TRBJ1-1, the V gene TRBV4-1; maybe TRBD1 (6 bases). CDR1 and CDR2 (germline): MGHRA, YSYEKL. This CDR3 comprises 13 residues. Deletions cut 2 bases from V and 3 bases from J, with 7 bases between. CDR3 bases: TGCGCCAGCAGCCAAAACAGGGACACTGAAGCTTTCTTT. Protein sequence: CASSQNRDTEAFF.